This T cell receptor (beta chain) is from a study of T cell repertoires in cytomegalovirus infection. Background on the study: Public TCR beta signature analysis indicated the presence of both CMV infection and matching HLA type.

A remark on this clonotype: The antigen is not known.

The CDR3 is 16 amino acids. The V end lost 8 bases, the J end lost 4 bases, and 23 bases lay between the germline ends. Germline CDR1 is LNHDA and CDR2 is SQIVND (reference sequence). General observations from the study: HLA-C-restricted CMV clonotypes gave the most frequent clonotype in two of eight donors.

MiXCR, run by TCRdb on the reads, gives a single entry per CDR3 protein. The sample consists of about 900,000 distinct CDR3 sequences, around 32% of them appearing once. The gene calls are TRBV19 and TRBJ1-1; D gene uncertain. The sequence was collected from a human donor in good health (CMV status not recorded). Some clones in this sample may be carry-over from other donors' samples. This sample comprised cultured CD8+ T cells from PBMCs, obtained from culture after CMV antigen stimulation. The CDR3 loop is CASGSLEHLSSTEAFF. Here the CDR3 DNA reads TGTGCCAGTGGTTCCCTTGAACACCTTTCGAGCACTGAAGCTTTCTTT. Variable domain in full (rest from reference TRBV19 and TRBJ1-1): DGGITQSPKYLFRKEGQNVTLSCEQNLNHDAMYWYRQDPGQGLRLIYYSQIVNDFQKGDIAEGYSVSREKKESFPLTVTSAQKNPTAFYLCASGSLEHLSSTEAFFGQGTRLTVV.